The 6 T cell receptor beta chains reported below all come from one sample, sequenced in a study of T cell repertoires in cytomegalovirus infection. TCRdb reprocessed the reads with MiXCR, giving one entry per CDR3 protein. Seen here are 350,000 to 450,000 distinct CDR3 sequences, around a sixth observed once, and the top ten hold 7.5% to 9.5%. What was sequenced was PBMCs. The source of these receptors is a human donor in good health (CMV status not recorded). Some clones in this sample may be carry-over from other donors' samples.

This clonotype was detected a few times. This chain uses TRBV7-2 with TRBJ2-5; D unclear. V gave up 2 bases and J gave up 1 base, with 11 bases separating them. This CDR3 has 15 residues. CDR1 and CDR2 from the germline V gene are SGHTA and FQGNSA. Here the CDR3 reads CASSLIGPFQETQYF. The CDR3 nucleotides are TGTGCCAGCAGCTTAATCGGTCCCTTCCAAGAGACCCAGTACTTC. The full variable domain, with the rest looked up from reference TRBV7-2 and TRBJ2-5, is GAGVSQSPSNKVTEKGKDVELRCDPISGHTALYWYRQSLGQGLEFLIYFQGNSAPDKSGLPSDRFSAERTGGSVSTLTIQRTQQEDSAVYLCASSLIGPFQETQYFGPGTRLLVL.

This chain joins TRBV20-1 and TRBJ2-1, with 10 positions matching TRBD2. This CDR3 has 15 amino acids. Per the germline V gene, CDR1 is DFQATT and CDR2 is SNEGSKA (reference sequence). Germline trimming cut 7 bases from V and 0 bases from J; bases unmatched to any gene: 6. The CDR3 DNA reads TGCAGTGGCCTAGCGGGGGTCCTCTCCTACAATGAGCAGTTCTTC. Translated: CSGLAGVLSYNEQFF.

This clonotype has a handful of counts. The chain has TRBV4-2 and TRBJ2-1; 9 bases agree with TRBD2. CDR3 length equals 17 residues. CDR1 LGHNA and CDR2 YNFKEQ come from the germline V gene. J was trimmed by 3 bases and V by 2 bases; bases with no gene match: 8. CDR3 in DNA: TGTGCCAGCAGCCAAAACTCAGCTAGCGGGGTCTACAATGAGCAGTTCTTC. It encodes CASSQNSASGVYNEQFF.

This clonotype was seen ten or more times. V and J are TRBV7-2 and TRBJ1-3; D remains unclear. The CDR3 spans 15 residues. Germline values: CDR1 SGHTA, CDR2 FQGNSA. The V end lost 1 base, the J end lost 0 bases, and 7 bases lay between the germline ends. The CDR3 DNA is TGTGCCAGCAGCTTAGGGGTACTCTCTGGAAACACCATATATTTT. It codes for CASSLGVLSGNTIYF.

This clonotype was detected many times. The CDR3 nucleotides are TGTGCCAGCAGTTACTGGGGTCAGAGCTCCTACAATGAGCAGTTCTTC. This codes for CASSYWGQSSYNEQFF. V usage is TRBV6-2 or TRBV6-3 and J usage is TRBJ2-1; no clear D gene. Trimming left V 1 base short and J 0 bases short, with 10 bases between. This CDR3 region has 16 residues. Germline CDR1 MNHEY, CDR2 SVGEGT.

In this sample, this clonotype turned up many times. The chain uses TRBV7-6 and TRBJ2-3, with D hard to call. V was shortened by 5 bases and J by 3 bases, with 9 bases between the two germline ends. The germline V gene encodes CDR1 SGHVS and CDR2 FNYEAQ. This CDR3 spans 13 amino acids. CDR3 DNA: TGTGCCAGCAGCCCGCGAGATACAGATACGCAGTATTTT. Amino acid sequence: CASSPRDTDTQYF.